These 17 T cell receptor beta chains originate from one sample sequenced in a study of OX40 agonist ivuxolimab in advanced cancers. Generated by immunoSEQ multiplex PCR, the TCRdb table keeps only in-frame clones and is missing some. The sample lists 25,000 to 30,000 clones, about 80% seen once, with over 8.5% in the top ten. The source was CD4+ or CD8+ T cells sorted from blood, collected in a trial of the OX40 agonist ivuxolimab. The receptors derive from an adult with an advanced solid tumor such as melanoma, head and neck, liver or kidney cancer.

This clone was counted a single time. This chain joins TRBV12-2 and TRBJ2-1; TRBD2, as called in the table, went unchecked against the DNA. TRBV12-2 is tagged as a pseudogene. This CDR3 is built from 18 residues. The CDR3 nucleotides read TGTGCAAGTCGACCCGCCCGACTAGCGGGGGGGCAATATAATGAGCAGTTCTTC. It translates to CASRPARLAGGQYNEQFF.

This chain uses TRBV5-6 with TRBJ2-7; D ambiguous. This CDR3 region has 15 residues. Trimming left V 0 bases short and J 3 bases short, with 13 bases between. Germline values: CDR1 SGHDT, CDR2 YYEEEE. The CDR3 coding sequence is TGTGCCAGCAGCTTGGTCGGTGCGAGATTCTACGAGCAGTACTTC. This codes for CASSLVGARFYEQYF.

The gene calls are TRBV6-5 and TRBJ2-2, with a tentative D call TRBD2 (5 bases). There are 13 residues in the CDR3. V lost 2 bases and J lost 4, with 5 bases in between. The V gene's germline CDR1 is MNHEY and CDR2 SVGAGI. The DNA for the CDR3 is TGTGCCAGCAGTTACGGAGGCACCGGGGAGCTGTTTTTT. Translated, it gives CASSYGGTGELFF.

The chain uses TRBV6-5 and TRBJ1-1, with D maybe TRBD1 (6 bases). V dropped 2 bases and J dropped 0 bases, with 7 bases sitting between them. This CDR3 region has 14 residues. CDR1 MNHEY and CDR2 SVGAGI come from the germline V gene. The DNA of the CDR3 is TGTGCCAGCAGTTACGGGACAATGAACACTGAAGCTTTCTTT. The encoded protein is CASSYGTMNTEAFF.

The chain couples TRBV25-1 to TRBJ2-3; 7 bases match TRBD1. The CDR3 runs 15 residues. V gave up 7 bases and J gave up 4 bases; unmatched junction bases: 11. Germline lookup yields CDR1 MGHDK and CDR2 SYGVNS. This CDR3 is CASTGDRVVADTQYF. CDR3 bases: TGTGCCAGCACGGGCGACAGGGTCGTCGCAGATACGCAGTATTTT.

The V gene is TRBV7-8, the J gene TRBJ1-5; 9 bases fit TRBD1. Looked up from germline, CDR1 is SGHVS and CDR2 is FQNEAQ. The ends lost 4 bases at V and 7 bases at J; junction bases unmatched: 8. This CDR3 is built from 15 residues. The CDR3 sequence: CASSSPDRGGQPQHF. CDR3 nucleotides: TGTGCCAGCAGCTCGCCGGACAGGGGTGGGCAGCCCCAGCATTTT.

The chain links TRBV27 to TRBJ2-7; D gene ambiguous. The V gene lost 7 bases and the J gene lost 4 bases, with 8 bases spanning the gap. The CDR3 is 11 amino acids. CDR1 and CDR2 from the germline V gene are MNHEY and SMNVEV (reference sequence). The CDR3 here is CASTDGYEQYF. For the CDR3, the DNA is TGTGCCAGCACGGATGGATACGAGCAGTACTTC.

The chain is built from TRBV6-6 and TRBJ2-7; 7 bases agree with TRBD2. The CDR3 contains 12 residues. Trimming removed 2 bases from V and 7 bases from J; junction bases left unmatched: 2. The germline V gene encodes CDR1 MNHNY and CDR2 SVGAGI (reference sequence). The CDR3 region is CASSYPGGEQYF. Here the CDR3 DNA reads TGTGCCAGCAGTTACCCCGGGGGGGAGCAGTACTTC.

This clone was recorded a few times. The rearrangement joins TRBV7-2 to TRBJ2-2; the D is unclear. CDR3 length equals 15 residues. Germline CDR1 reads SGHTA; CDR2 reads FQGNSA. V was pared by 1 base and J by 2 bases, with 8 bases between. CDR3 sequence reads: CASSLVGGNTGELFF. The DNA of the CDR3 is TGTGCCAGCAGCTTAGTGGGCGGAAACACCGGGGAGCTGTTTTTT.

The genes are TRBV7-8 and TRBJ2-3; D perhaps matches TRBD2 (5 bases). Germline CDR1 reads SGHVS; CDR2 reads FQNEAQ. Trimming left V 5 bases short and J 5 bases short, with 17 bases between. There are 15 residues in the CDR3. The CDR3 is CASSPRRISIDTQYF. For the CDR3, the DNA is TGTGCCAGCAGCCCAAGGAGGATTTCCATAGATACGCAGTATTTT.

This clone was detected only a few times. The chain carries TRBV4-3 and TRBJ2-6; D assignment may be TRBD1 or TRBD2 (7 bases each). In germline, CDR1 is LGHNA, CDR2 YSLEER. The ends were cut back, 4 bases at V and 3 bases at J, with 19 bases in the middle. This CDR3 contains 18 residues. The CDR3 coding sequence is TGCGCCAGCAGCCCTGACCGTCAGGGGGGGTTTGGGGCCAACGTCCTGACTTTC. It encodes CASSPDRQGGFGANVLTF.

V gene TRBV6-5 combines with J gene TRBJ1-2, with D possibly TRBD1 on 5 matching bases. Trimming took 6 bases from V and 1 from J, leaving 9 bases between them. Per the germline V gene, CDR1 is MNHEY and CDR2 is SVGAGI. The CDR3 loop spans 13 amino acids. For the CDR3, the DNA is TGTGCCAGCAGAGAGACAGTTAACTATGGCTACACCTTC. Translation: CASRETVNYGYTF.

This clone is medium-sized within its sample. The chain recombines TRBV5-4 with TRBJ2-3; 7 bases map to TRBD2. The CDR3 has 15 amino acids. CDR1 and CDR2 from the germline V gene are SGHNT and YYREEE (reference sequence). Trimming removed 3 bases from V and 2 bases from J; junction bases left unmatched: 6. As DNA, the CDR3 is TGTGCCAGCAGCTCGGGACTAACCAACACAGATACGCAGTATTTT. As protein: CASSSGLTNTDTQYF. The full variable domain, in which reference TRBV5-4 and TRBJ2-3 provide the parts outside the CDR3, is ETGVTQSPTHLIKTRGQQVTLRCSSQSGHNTVSWYQQALGQGPQFIFQYYREEENGRGNFPPRFSGLQFPNYSSELNVNALELDDSALYLCASSSGLTNTDTQYFGPGTRLTVL.

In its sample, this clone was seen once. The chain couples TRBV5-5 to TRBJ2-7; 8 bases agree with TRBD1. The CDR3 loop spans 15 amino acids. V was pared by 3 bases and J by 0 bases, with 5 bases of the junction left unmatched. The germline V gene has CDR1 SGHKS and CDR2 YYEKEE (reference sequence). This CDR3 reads CASSSRQGYSYEQYF. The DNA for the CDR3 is TGTGCCAGCAGCTCCAGACAGGGGTACTCCTACGAGCAGTACTTC.

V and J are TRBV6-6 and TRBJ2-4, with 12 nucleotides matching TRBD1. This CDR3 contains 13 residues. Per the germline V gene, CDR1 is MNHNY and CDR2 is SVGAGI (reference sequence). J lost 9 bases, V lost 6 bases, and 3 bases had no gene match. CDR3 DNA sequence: TGTGCCAGCAGGGGACAGGGGGCCGGCATTCAGTACTTC. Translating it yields CASRGQGAGIQYF.

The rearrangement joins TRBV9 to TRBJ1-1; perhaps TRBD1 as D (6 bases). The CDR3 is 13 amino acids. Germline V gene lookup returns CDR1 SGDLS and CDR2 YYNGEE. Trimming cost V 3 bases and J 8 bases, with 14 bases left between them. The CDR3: CASSGRDKREAFF. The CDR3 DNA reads TGTGCCAGCAGCGGTAGGGACAAAAGGGAAGCTTTCTTT.

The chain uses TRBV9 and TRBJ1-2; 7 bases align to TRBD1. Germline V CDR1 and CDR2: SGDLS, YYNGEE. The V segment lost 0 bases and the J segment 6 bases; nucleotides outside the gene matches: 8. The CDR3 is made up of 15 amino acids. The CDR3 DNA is TGTGCCAGCAGCGTAGGGGACAGTGAGGGAGATGGCTACACCTTC. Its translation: CASSVGDSEGDGYTF.